The clone carrying this T cell receptor (beta chain) was recorded a few times. Its cognate antigen is unknown. cDNA libraries for TCR beta contained unique molecular identifiers. A population of about 0.9 to 10 million T cells gave rise to around 530,000 cDNA molecules. One entry per CDR3 protein results from TCRdb running MiXCR on the PCR reads. The sample consists of approximately 360,000 distinct CDR3 sequences, roughly 36% of them appearing once. This record belongs to a study of post-analysis software for immune sequencing data. General study points: Under the F measure, samples that were prepared in one batch clustered strongly together. Multiple sclerosis patients had significantly lower normalized Chao1 diversity than controls. Elevated frequency relative to controls characterized four to six TRBV segments in patients, TRBV5-6, TRBV5-1 and TRBV20-1 among them.

Per germline, CDR1 MNHEY and CDR2 SVGAGI. V lost 0 bases, J lost 0 bases, and 5 bases stayed unmatched. The CDR3 runs to 18 residues. The sequence came from a girl between 5 and 17 years old with multiple sclerosis. Sample: blood. The chain is built from TRBV6-5 and TRBJ2-6, with 7 bases identical to TRBD2. This CDR3 is CASSYSHRGVSGANVLTF. CDR3 DNA: TGTGCCAGCAGTTACTCGCACCGGGGGGTCTCTGGGGCCAACGTCCTGACTTTC.